This T cell receptor (beta chain) was found in a study of PD-L1 blockade in urothelial cancer. Study summary: Male sex and bladder-origin urothelial cancer were recorded for about 90% of the roughly 30 patients. Blood samples contained a median about 140,000 T cells.

CDR1 and CDR2 (germline): SGHRS, YFSETQ. The CDR3 is 12 amino acids. Trimming took 3 bases from V and 12 from J, leaving 13 bases between them. Time point of the sample: peripheral blood 6 weeks after treatment start. Urothelial carcinoma affected the patients, and it was locally advanced or metastatic. Synthetically made TCR analog templates were put into each PCR as spikes. Repertoires were generated with immunoSEQ multiplex PCR, while TCRdb's copy carries only in-frame clones and drops some. Here the sample spans about 19,000 clones, around four fifths being singletons. Sequenced here: PBMCs, sampled around atezolizumab (anti-PD-L1) treatment. The chain recombines TRBV5-1 with TRBJ2-1, with a weak D call TRBD1 (6 bases). The sequence was collected from a man aged 45-65 years with urothelial cancer. The CDR3, as DNA: TGCGCCAGCAGCTCCGGACAGTACGGGCAGTTCTTC. It specifies CASSSGQYGQFF.